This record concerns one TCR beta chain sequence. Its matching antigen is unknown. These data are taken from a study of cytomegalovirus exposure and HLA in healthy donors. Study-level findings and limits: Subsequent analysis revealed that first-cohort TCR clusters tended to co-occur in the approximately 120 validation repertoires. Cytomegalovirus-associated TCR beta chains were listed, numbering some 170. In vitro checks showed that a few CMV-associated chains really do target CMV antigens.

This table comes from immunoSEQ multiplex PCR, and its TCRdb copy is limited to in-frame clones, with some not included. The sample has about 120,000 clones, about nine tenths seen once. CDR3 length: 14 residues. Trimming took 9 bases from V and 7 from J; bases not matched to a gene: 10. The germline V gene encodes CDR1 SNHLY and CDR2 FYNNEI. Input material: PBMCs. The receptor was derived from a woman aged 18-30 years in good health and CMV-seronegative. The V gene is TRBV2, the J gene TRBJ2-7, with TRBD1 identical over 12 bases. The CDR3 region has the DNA TGTGCCAGTTTCCGGGACAGGGGGCTTCGGGAGCAGTACTTC. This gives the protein CASFRDRGLREQYF. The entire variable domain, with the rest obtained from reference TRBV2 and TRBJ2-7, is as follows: EPEVTQTPSHQVTQMGQEVILRCVPISNHLYFYWYRQILGQKVEFLVSFYNNEISEKSEIFDDQFSVERPDGSNFTLKIRSTKLEDSAMYFCASFRDRGLREQYFGPGTRLTVT.